This paragraph covers one TCR beta chain sequence. The antigen remains undetermined. The data were obtained in a study of T-cell memory formation after mild COVID-19. The CDR3 is made up of 15 amino acids. The germline V gene encodes CDR1 LGHNA and CDR2 YSLEER. Trimming cost V 3 bases and J 1 base; bases outside gene matches: 3. TCRdb used MiXCR to reprocess the 5' RACE reads, holding one entry per CDR3 protein. The sample yields about 49,000 distinct CDR3 sequences, approximately 8% seen once. Study observations and caveats: Mainly CM and EM harbored the contracting CD4+ clones; mainly EMRA harbored the CD8+ ones. Second-wave clones with a day 37 peak had unconfirmed SARS-CoV-2 specificity. Clones contracting across day 15 to 85 had a balanced CD4/CD8 profile; later expanding clones leaned CD4+.

The sample consisted of PBMCs or a T cell subset sorted from them (not recorded which). The TCR sequence derives from a young man who had mild COVID-19 (a few samples of this study predate the infection). Cell type and time point are not known. The V and J genes are TRBV4-3 and TRBJ2-5, with 9 bases that match TRBD2. CDR3 sequence: CASSHSSGIQETQYF. CDR3 in DNA: TGCGCCAGCAGCCATTCTAGCGGGATCCAAGAGACCCAGTACTTC.